Included here is one TCR beta chain sequence, with context. This sample was taken from a study of cytomegalovirus exposure and HLA in healthy donors. Per the germline V gene, CDR1 is MDHEN and CDR2 is SYDVKM. This CDR3 contains 13 residues. Deletions cut 6 bases from V and 8 bases from J, with 13 bases between. Here immunoSEQ multiplex PCR was the method, and the copy in TCRdb shows in-frame clones only, minus some. The data hold approximately 210,000 clones, with about 90% observed a single time. Sequenced input: PBMCs. The chain links TRBV28 to TRBJ1-4; maybe TRBD1 (6 bases). The source is a woman in her late teens or twenties in good health and CMV-seronegative. CDR3 sequence reads: CASRRGGREKLFF. The CDR3 DNA follows: TGTGCCAGCAGAAGGGGGGGACGGGAAAAACTGTTTTTT.